The present entry profiles one TCR beta chain with its context. This specimen comes from a study of blood T cell repertoires in COVID-19. Trimming at V came to 2 bases and at J to 4 bases, leaving 4 bases not matched to a gene. CDR3 length: 15 amino acids. Measured with immunoSEQ multiplex PCR; TCRdb has only the in-frame clones, and not every one. The table records 150,000 to 200,000 clones, roughly 87% of them present only once. The receptor was derived from a woman aged 60-75 years with COVID-19, enrolled during active disease. This chain links TRBV23-1 with TRBJ1-4; TRBD1 matches 7 bases. Being an ORF, TRBV23-1 has a function that is uncertain. The material sequenced was peripheral blood. The CDR3 DNA reads as TGCGCCAGCAGTCAACCGGGACAGCTTAATGAAAAACTGTTTTTT. Translating it yields CASSQPGQLNEKLFF.